This TCR beta chain originates from a study of shared T cell receptors in the human thymus. The repertoire was sequenced with immunoSEQ multiplex PCR; TCRdb's copy has only in-frame clones and lacks some. The table has hundreds of thousands of clones, around 85% seen once. This CDR3 region has 13 residues. Germline CDR1 MNHEY, CDR2 SMNVEV (reference sequence). Trimming left V 7 bases short and J 4 bases short, with 10 bases between. The data also belong to a second study, concerning human thymus T cells. In that study: Unrelated people showed highly overlapping thymic repertoires, related research reported.

The source is a girl younger than two with a congenital heart defect. V usage is TRBV27 and J usage is TRBJ2-2; D is unclear. The sample was thymocytes. The CDR3: CASIHLSTGELFF. CDR3 nucleotides: TGTGCCAGCATCCATCTAAGCACCGGGGAGCTGTTTTTT.